One and the same sample provided the 15 T cell receptor beta chains below, sequenced in a study of identifying expanded T cells in peripheral blood. Here immunoSEQ multiplex PCR was the method, and the copy in TCRdb shows in-frame clones only, minus some. The sample contains about 94,000 clones, 70% to 90% of which appear only once. Sequencing was carried out using blood. The receptor set was obtained from a person aged 18 to 75 in good health.

This clone has only one observation. This sequence joins TRBV7-9 and TRBJ2-1, with 7 nucleotides matching TRBD1. CDR1 and CDR2 from the germline V gene are SEHNR and FQNEAQ (reference sequence). The length of the CDR3 is 14 residues. V was clipped by 3 bases and J by 7 bases; unmatched bases: 6. CDR3 coding DNA: TGTGCCAGCAGCTTCCGGGACAGTGGGAATGAGCAGTTCTTC. It encodes CASSFRDSGNEQFF.

The rearrangement links TRBV6-1 to TRBJ1-5; perhaps TRBD1 as D (6 bases). This CDR3 is built from 17 residues. CDR1 and CDR2 from the germline V gene are MNHNS and SASEGT. Trimming removed 0 bases from V and 4 bases from J, with 16 bases in between. The CDR3 DNA reads TGTGCCAGCAGTGAAGCGGGCGGGGGCGCGGGGAATCAGCCCCAGCATTTT. Protein product: CASSEAGGGAGNQPQHF.

The chain has TRBV5-1 and TRBJ1-6; a possible D gene is TRBD1 (5 bases). V lost 3 bases and J lost 8, with 12 bases in between. CDR1 is SGHRS and CDR2 is YFSETQ in the germline V gene. The CDR3 totals 14 residues. The CDR3 DNA sequence: TGCGCCAGCAGCTCCGGGACCGTCGATTCACCCCTCCACTTT. Amino acid sequence: CASSSGTVDSPLHF.

The chain combines TRBV6-6 with TRBJ2-1, with D possibly being TRBD2 (6 bases). Germline V gives CDR1 MNHNY, CDR2 SVGAGI (reference sequence). V lost 6 bases, J lost 7 bases, and 10 bases lay in between. CDR3 length: 12 amino acids. The CDR3, as DNA: TGTGCCAGCAGCATTAGCGGTAATGAGCAGTTCTTC. This gives the protein CASSISGNEQFF.

This chain uses TRBV4-1 with TRBJ2-3; D is tentatively TRBD1 or TRBD2 (5 bases each). V gave up 4 bases and J gave up 0 bases, with 17 bases separating them. The CDR3 totals 17 residues. The germline V gene has CDR1 MGHRA and CDR2 YSYEKL. The CDR3 is CASSPLGAATSTDTQYF. In DNA, the CDR3 is TGCGCCAGCAGCCCCCTCGGGGCGGCGACTAGCACAGATACGCAGTATTTT.

The J gene is TRBJ2-3, the V gene TRBV6-1; D is uncertain. V was shortened by 0 bases and J by 3 bases, with 10 bases between the two germline ends. Germline-derived CDR1 and CDR2 are MNHNS and SASEGT. The CDR3 length is 15 residues. The CDR3 DNA is TGTGCCAGCAGTGAAGCATTTCGCGTAACAGATACGCAGTATTTT. It encodes CASSEAFRVTDTQYF.

The sample holds one count of this clone. The chain couples TRBV11-2 to TRBJ2-2; a weak D match, TRBD2 (5 bases). V gave up 7 bases and J gave up 5 bases, with 17 bases separating them. CDR3 length: 15 amino acids. The V gene's germline CDR1 is SGHAT and CDR2 FQNNGV. CDR3 coding DNA: TGTGCCAGCACCCGGAGGACGGGTGGAACCGGGGAGCTGTTTTTT. It codes for CASTRRTGGTGELFF.

The table lists this clone with a count of one. V is TRBV27 and J is TRBJ2-7; the match to TRBD2 covers 10 bases. The V gene's germline CDR1 is MNHEY and CDR2 SMNVEV (reference sequence). The CDR3 contains 15 residues. The V and J ends lost 3 bases and 3 bases, in that order; junction bases with no gene match: 5. DNA for the CDR3: TGTGCCAGCAGTTTGGCTAGCGGGGGATACTACGAGCAGTACTTC. Translating gives CASSLASGGYYEQYF.

The CDR3 reads CASSPQTSGDWEQFF. CDR3 nucleotides: TGTGCCAGCAGCCCCCAGACTAGCGGGGATTGGGAGCAGTTCTTC. The chain employs TRBV7-9 and TRBJ2-1; 11 positions match TRBD2. This CDR3 has 15 amino acids. The germline V gene encodes CDR1 SEHNR and CDR2 FQNEAQ (reference sequence). The junction had 10 bases not matched to a gene; V was cut back by 5 bases and J by 10 bases.

The chain has TRBV4-3 and TRBJ2-3, with D possibly called TRBD1 or TRBD2 (6 bases each). Germline V gene data show CDR1 as LGHNA and CDR2 as YSLEER. The CDR3 totals 17 residues. V was pared by 1 base and J by 1 base, with 15 bases between. As DNA, the CDR3 is TGCGCCAGCAGCCAAGCTAAGAGGGGGGACGGCACAGATACGCAGTATTTT. Amino acid sequence: CASSQAKRGDGTDTQYF.

Here the CDR3 DNA reads TGCGCCGTCAGGGGGGAGGGGGAGACCCAGTACTTC. Protein: CAVRGEGETQYF. The V and J genes are TRBV10-2 and TRBJ2-5; tentatively, D is TRBD1 or TRBD2 (7 bases each). The CDR3 sequence is 12 residues long. Germline V gene lookup returns CDR1 WSHSY and CDR2 SAAADI. V was trimmed by 11 bases and J by 5 bases, leaving 15 bases between them.

The chain is built from TRBV5-5 and TRBJ2-3; 14 bases fit TRBD2. V was pared by 4 bases and J by 6 bases, with 7 bases of the junction left unmatched. This CDR3 spans 16 amino acids. The germline V gene encodes CDR1 SGHKS and CDR2 YYEKEE (reference sequence). CDR3 in amino acids: CASSSRTSGGPDTQYF. DNA of the CDR3: TGTGCCAGCAGCAGCAGGACTAGCGGGGGGCCGGATACGCAGTATTTT.

The chain links TRBV5-1 to TRBJ1-2; 8 nucleotides align to TRBD1. The CDR3 is made up of 16 amino acids. The J segment lost 5 bases and the V segment lost 0 bases, leaving 9 bases of the junction unmatched. Germline V lookup: CDR1 SGHRS, CDR2 YFSETQ. CDR3 coding DNA: TGCGCCAGCAGCTTGGGGGGACAGGAAACGATATATGGCTACACCTTC. Amino acid sequence: CASSLGGQETIYGYTF.

The rearrangement uses TRBV9 and TRBJ1-2, with D hard to call. V lost 2 bases to trimming and J lost 2 bases, with 13 bases between them. The CDR3 loop spans 15 amino acids. CDR1 and CDR2 from the germline V gene are SGDLS and YYNGEE. The CDR3, as DNA: TGTGCCAGCAGCGTGGAACCCAGTGGAAACTATGGCTACACCTTC. The encoded protein is CASSVEPSGNYGYTF.

V usage is TRBV5-1 and J usage is TRBJ2-5, with 11 bases matching TRBD2. This CDR3 has 15 residues. The germline V gene has CDR1 SGHRS and CDR2 YFSETQ. V dropped 5 bases and J dropped 1; count of bases not matched to a gene: 4. CDR3 coding DNA: TGCGCCAGCAGTCCCGGGACTAGCGGCCAAGAGACCCAGTACTTC. Translated, it gives CASSPGTSGQETQYF. The entire variable domain, with the rest obtained from reference TRBV5-1 and TRBJ2-5, is as follows: KAGVTQTPRYLIKTRGQQVTLSCSPISGHRSVSWYQQTPGQGLQFLFEYFSETQRNKGNFPGRFSGRQFSNSRSEMNVSTLELGDSALYLCASSPGTSGQETQYFGPGTRLLVL.